Listed here are 18 T cell receptor beta chains from one sample, sequenced in a study of beta chain features in type 1 diabetes. The entirety of the isolated RNA underwent reverse transcription, so expressed TCRB transcripts were sequenced. Sequencing was performed with immunoSEQ multiplex PCR; in TCRdb, only in-frame clones are kept and a portion is missing. The repertoire has roughly 300,000 clones, around 7.6% of them found once; the top ten carry 0.44%. Sequencing was carried out using central memory CD4+ T cells from blood. The receptors originated from a woman aged 18-29 years in good health.

V and J are TRBV4-2 and TRBJ2-3; 8 bases map to TRBD2. From germline, CDR1 is LGHNA and CDR2 YNFKEQ. The CDR3 is 16 residues long. The V segment lost 5 bases and the J segment 7 bases; nucleotides outside the gene matches: 14. As DNA, the CDR3 is TGTGCCAGCAGCGAAGCCTCCGGGACTAGTCAGAATACGCAGTATTTT. It specifies CASSEASGTSQNTQYF.

The V and J genes are TRBV7-2 and TRBJ2-3; D remains unclear. This CDR3 is 14 amino acids long. Per germline, CDR1 SGHTA and CDR2 FQGNSA. The germline V and J ends were trimmed by 2 bases and 4 bases, with 10 bases remaining between them. DNA for the CDR3: TGTGCCAGCAGCTTAATGGTCGGTGCAGATACGCAGTATTTT. Protein sequence: CASSLMVGADTQYF.

Ten or more counts support this clone. The chain uses TRBV7-2 and TRBJ2-7; 8 nucleotides agree with TRBD2. The V gene end was trimmed by 5 bases and the J gene end by 3 bases; junction bases not matched to a gene: 6. There are 14 residues in the CDR3. CDR1 is SGHTA and CDR2 is FQGNSA in the germline V gene. The DNA of the CDR3 is TGTGCCAGCAGCCGCAAAGCGGGAGACTACGAGCAGTACTTC. It yields the protein CASSRKAGDYEQYF.

In this sample, this clone turned up a few times. The chain is built from TRBV4-3 and TRBJ2-3; 11 nucleotides agree with TRBD2. This CDR3 comprises 15 residues. J was trimmed by 9 bases and V by 0 bases; bases with no gene match: 5. CDR1 LGHNA and CDR2 YSLEER come from the germline V gene. The CDR3 loop reads CASSQEASGRRTQYF. The CDR3 DNA reads TGCGCCAGCAGCCAAGAGGCTAGCGGGAGGCGGACGCAGTATTTT.

The chain employs TRBV11-3 and TRBJ2-7; 10 nucleotides agree with TRBD2. This CDR3 has 13 residues. With V trimmed by 8 bases and J by 3 bases, 4 bases remained unmatched. Germline CDR1 is SGHNT and CDR2 is YENEEA. The CDR3 sequence: CASSRLAGYEQYF. The CDR3 nucleotides read TGTGCCAGCTCTCGACTAGCGGGCTACGAGCAGTACTTC.

V and J are TRBV28 and TRBJ2-1; the D gene is possibly TRBD1 (6 bases). The CDR3 totals 14 residues. Germline V gene sequence: CDR1 MDHEN, CDR2 SYDVKM. V gave up 7 bases and J gave up 4 bases, with 14 bases separating them. The CDR3 here is CASKQGPAYNEQFF. The CDR3 coding sequence is TGTGCCAGCAAACAGGGCCCAGCTTACAATGAGCAGTTCTTC.

This clone was picked up a small number of times. The chain links TRBV7-9 to TRBJ1-2; D call uncertain. Trimming pared 3 bases from V and 7 bases from J, leaving 9 bases between. In germline, CDR1 is SEHNR, CDR2 FQNEAQ (reference sequence). The CDR3 sequence is 12 residues long. The CDR3 coding sequence is TGTGCCAGCAGCTTTGATAGGTCTGGCTACACCTTC. It is translated as CASSFDRSGYTF.

Remarks on this clone: The sample carries other DNA sequences with the same CDR3. The V gene is TRBV11-2, the J gene TRBJ2-7, with 7 bases aligning to TRBD2. Germline loops: CDR1 SGHAT, CDR2 FQNNGV. This CDR3 has 14 amino acids. V was clipped by 2 bases and J by 4 bases; unmatched bases: 5. This chain's CDR3 is CASSLLAGAYEQYF. The CDR3 DNA follows: TGTGCCAGCAGCTTACTGGCGGGAGCATACGAGCAGTACTTC.

This clone was picked up one time. The rearrangement links TRBV5-1 to TRBJ2-1; 10 bases agree with TRBD2. V trimming: 2 bases; J trimming: 8 bases; junction bases outside the gene matches: 7. The germline V gene has CDR1 SGHRS and CDR2 YFSETQ. The CDR3 runs 15 residues. The CDR3 here is CASSFGLAGVDEQFF. In DNA, the CDR3 is TGCGCCAGCAGCTTTGGCCTAGCGGGAGTTGATGAGCAGTTCTTC.

V gene TRBV28 combines with J gene TRBJ2-5, with D possibly being TRBD1 or TRBD2 (5 bases each). This CDR3 has 12 amino acids. Trimming cost V 6 bases and J 4 bases, with 9 bases left between them. Germline lookup yields CDR1 MDHEN and CDR2 SYDVKM. CDR3 amino acids: CASSPGTETQYF. The CDR3 coding sequence is TGTGCCAGCAGCCCCGGGACAGAGACCCAGTACTTC.

This chain uses TRBV28 with TRBJ2-1; TRBD1 is a possible D gene (6 bases). In germline, CDR1 is MDHEN, CDR2 SYDVKM. The V gene lost 3 bases and the J gene lost 8 bases, with 17 bases spanning the gap. The CDR3 contains 15 residues. CDR3: CASSFRVGGGYEQFF. In DNA, the CDR3 is TGTGCCAGCAGTTTCCGTGTAGGGGGTGGATATGAGCAGTTCTTC.

The genes are TRBV7-2 and TRBJ1-5; 8 nucleotides align to TRBD1. The ends lost 3 bases at V and 7 bases at J; junction bases unmatched: 8. Germline CDR1 and CDR2: SGHTA and FQGNSA. The CDR3 consists of 15 residues. CDR3 sequence reads: CASSFGQGGFQPQHF. The CDR3 nucleotides read TGTGCCAGCAGCTTCGGACAGGGAGGATTCCAGCCCCAGCATTTT. The whole variable domain, remainder taken from reference TRBV7-2 and TRBJ1-5, is GAGVSQSPSNKVTEKGKDVELRCDPISGHTALYWYRQSLGQGLEFLIYFQGNSAPDKSGLPSDRFSAERTGGSVSTLTIQRTQQEDSAVYLCASSFGQGGFQPQHFGDGTRLSIL.

This clone was detected only a few times. No DNA is shown, since the ends of the CDR3 on it are uncertain; the CDR3 is the one TCRdb lists. The rearrangement uses TRBV12-2 and TRBJ2-7; the table names TRBD2, a call not compared with the DNA. TRBV12-2 has pseudogene status. A total of 21 residues make up the CDR3, ends included. CDR3 sequence reads: CASRLAQKSWGDGTNAYEQYF.

V is TRBV7-8 and J is TRBJ2-6; no firm D call. The CDR3 loop spans 17 amino acids. Germline CDR1 reads SGHVS; CDR2 reads FQNEAQ. Trimming took 3 bases from V and 0 from J, leaving 12 bases between them. The CDR3: CASSLGILRSGANVLTF. The CDR3 nucleotides are TGTGCCAGCAGCTTGGGGATTTTACGCTCTGGGGCCAACGTCCTGACTTTC.

The sample holds a few counts of this clone. The chain is built from TRBV19 and TRBJ2-3; D is ambiguous. The CDR3 covers 13 residues. The ends were cut back, 6 bases at V and 9 bases at J, with 16 bases in the middle. The germline V gene has CDR1 LNHDA and CDR2 SQIVND (reference sequence). This chain's CDR3 is CASSAGLTKTQYF. CDR3 in DNA: TGTGCCAGTAGCGCAGGATTGACGAAGACGCAGTATTTT. Complete variable domain (other parts from reference TRBV19 and TRBJ2-3): DGGITQSPKYLFRKEGQNVTLSCEQNLNHDAMYWYRQDPGQGLRLIYYSQIVNDFQKGDIAEGYSVSREKKESFPLTVTSAQKNPTAFYLCASSAGLTKTQYFGPGTRLTVL.

This clone was counted a few times. The CDR3 is CASSSRRNSGSNNEQFF. The CDR3 DNA is TGTGCCAGCAGCTCCCGAAGGAATAGCGGGAGTAACAATGAGCAGTTCTTC. The chain combines TRBV7-9 with TRBJ2-1; 9 positions agree with TRBD2. J gave up 5 bases and V 4 bases, and 12 bases lay outside the gene matches. There are 17 residues in the CDR3. Germline CDR1 is SEHNR and CDR2 is FQNEAQ (reference sequence). Supplemented by reference TRBV7-9 and TRBJ2-1, the full variable domain reads DTGVSQNPRHKITKRGQNVTFRCDPISEHNRLYWYRQTLGQGPEFLTYFQNEAQLEKSRLLSDRFSAERPKGSFSTLEIQRTEQGDSAMYLCASSSRRNSGSNNEQFFGPGTRLTVL.

This clone was detected a few times. The chain recombines TRBV7-3 with TRBJ2-1; D unresolved. Germline V lookup: CDR1 SGHTA, CDR2 FQGTGA. This CDR3 region has 14 residues. V gave up 5 bases and J gave up 8 bases, with 16 bases separating them. The CDR3 region is CASSRTHGEDEQFF. The CDR3 DNA is TGTGCCAGCAGCAGGACCCACGGAGAGGATGAGCAGTTCTTC.

This clone was seen a few times. Written as DNA, the CDR3 is TGTGCCAGCAGCCAATGGACTAGCGGTGCCGAAGAGACCCAGTACTTC. This encodes CASSQWTSGAEETQYF. V and J are TRBV4-2 and TRBJ2-5, with TRBD2 matching 10 bases. The CDR3 length is 16 residues. V was pared by 2 bases and J by 3 bases, with 6 bases of the junction left unmatched. Germline-derived CDR1 and CDR2 are LGHNA and YNFKEQ.